This T cell receptor beta chain was found in a study of cytomegalovirus exposure and HLA in healthy donors. This clone was picked up a small number of times. PCR used 60 Vbeta primers and 13 Jbeta primers. Sequenced by immunoSEQ multiplex PCR; TCRdb stores in-frame clones only, minus some. The sample yields roughly 250,000 clones, roughly four fifths seen once. This clonotype was obtained from a woman aged 40 to 49 in good health and CMV-seropositive. The sample was PBMCs.

CDR3 coding DNA: TGTGCCAGCAGCGACCGAGGGAGTTCACCCCTCCACTTT. This translates into CASSDRGSSPLHF. The chain carries TRBV6-6 and TRBJ1-6; no firm D call. Trimming shortened V by 6 bases and J by 9 bases, and 12 bases separated the two germline ends. Germline values: CDR1 MNHNY, CDR2 SVGAGI (reference sequence). The CDR3 contains 13 residues.